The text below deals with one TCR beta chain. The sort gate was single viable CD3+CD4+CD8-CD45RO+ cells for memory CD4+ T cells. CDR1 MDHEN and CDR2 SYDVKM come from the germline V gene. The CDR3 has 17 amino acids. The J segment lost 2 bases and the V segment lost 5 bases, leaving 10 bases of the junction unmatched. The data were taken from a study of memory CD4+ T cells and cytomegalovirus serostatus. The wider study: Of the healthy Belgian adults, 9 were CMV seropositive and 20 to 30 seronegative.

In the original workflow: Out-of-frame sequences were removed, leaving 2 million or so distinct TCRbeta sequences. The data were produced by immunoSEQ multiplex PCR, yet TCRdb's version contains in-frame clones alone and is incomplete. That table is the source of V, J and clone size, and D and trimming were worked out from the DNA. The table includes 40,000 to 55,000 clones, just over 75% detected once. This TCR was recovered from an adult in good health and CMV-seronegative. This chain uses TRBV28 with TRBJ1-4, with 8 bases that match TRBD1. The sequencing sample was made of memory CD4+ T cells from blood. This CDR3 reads CASSSTGGGMTNEKLFF. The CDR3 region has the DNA TGTGCCAGCAGTAGTACAGGGGGTGGCATGACTAATGAAAAACTGTTTTTT.